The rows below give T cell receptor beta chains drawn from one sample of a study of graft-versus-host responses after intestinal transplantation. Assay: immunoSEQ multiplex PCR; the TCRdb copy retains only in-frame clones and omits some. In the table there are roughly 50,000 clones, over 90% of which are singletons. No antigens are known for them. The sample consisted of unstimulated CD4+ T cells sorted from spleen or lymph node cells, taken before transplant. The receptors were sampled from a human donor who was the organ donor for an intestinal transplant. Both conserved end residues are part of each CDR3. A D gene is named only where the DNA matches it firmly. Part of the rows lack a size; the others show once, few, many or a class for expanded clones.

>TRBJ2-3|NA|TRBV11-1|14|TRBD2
TGTGCCAGCAGGACTAGCGGGAGAACAGATACGCAGTATTTT
CASRTSGRTDTQYF
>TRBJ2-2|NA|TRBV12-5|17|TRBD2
TGTGCTAGTGGTTTGGGGGCTAGCGGGAGTAACACCGGGGAGCTGTTTTTT
CASGLGASGSNTGELFF
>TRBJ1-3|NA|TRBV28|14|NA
TGTGCCAGCAGTCAGCTCATTTCTGGAAACACCATATATTTT
CASSQLISGNTIYF
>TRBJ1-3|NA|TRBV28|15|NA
TGTGCCAGCAGCTCTAGTTGGAGGTCTGGAAACACCATATATTTT
CASSSSWRSGNTIYF
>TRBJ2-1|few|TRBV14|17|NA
TGTGCCAGCAGCCGCCTAGCGCTACCGAACTCCTACAATGAGCAGTTCTTC
CASSRLALPNSYNEQFF
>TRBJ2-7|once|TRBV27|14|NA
TGTGCCAGCAGTTTAAGGCAGAGCTCCTACGAGCAGTACTTC
CASSLRQSSYEQYF
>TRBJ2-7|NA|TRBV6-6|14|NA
TGTGCCAGCAGGTCGCCGGGGCGCGTATACGAGCAGTACTTC
CASRSPGRVYEQYF
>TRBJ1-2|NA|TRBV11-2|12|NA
TGTGCCAGCAGCCAAGGTAACTATGGCTACACCTTC
CASSQGNYGYTF
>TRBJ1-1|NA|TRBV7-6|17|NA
TGTGCCAGCAGCTTTTCCGGGCCACCCTTCATGAACACTGAAGCTTTCTTT
CASSFSGPPFMNTEAFF
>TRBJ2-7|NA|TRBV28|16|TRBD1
TGTGCCAGCAGTTTATCCGAAGGGACAGGGCGCTACGAGCAGTACTTC
CASSLSEGTGRYEQYF
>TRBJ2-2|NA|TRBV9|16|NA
TGTGCCAGCAGCGTAGTTGGCGGATCGAACACCGGGGAGCTGTTTTTT
CASSVVGGSNTGELFF
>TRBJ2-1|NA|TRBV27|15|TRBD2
TGTGCCAGCAGTCAGGGACTAGCGAGTGGAAATGAGCAGTTCTTC
CASSQGLASGNEQFF
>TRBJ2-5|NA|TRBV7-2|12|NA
TGTGCCAGCAGCTACAGGCAAGAGACCCAGTACTTC
CASSYRQETQYF
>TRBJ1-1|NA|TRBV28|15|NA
TGTGCCAGCAGTTACCCCGGTGGAGTCGGCACTGAAGCTTTCTTT
CASSYPGGVGTEAFF
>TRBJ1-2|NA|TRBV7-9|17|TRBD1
TGTGCCAGCAGCTTAGGAACCCCGGGACAGGTTAACTATGGCTACACCTTC
CASSLGTPGQVNYGYTF
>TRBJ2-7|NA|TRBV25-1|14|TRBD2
TGTGCCAGCAGTGGACTAGCGGGGGCCTACGAGCAGTACTTC
CASSGLAGAYEQYF
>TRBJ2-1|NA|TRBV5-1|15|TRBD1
TGCGCCAGCTCTCTCCCGGGACAGCTCCACAATGAGCAGTTCTTC
CASSLPGQLHNEQFF
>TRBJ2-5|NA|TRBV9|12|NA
TGTGCCAGCGGCCCCGATCAAGAGACCCAGTACTTC
CASGPDQETQYF
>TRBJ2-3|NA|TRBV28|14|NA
TGTGCCAGCAGTTTAGTGGGGCGAACAGATACGCAGTATTTT
CASSLVGRTDTQYF
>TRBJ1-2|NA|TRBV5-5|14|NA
TGTGCCAGCAGCTTGGACCGAACTAACTATGGCTACACCTTC
CASSLDRTNYGYTF
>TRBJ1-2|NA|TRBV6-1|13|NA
TGTGCCAGCAGTGAAGCGTCCAGGGGTGGCTACACCTTC
CASSEASRGGYTF
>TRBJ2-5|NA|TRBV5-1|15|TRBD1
TGCGCCAGCAGCTCCCCGGGGCAGGGGGCAGAGACCCAGTACTTC
CASSSPGQGAETQYF
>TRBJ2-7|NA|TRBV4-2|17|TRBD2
TGTGCCAGCAGCCAAGGGGTAGGTAGCGGGAGGAGCCACGAGCAGTACTTC
CASSQGVGSGRSHEQYF
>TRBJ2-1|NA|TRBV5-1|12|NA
TGCGCCAGCAGCTTTGTAGAGGGTGAGCAGTTCTTC
CASSFVEGEQFF
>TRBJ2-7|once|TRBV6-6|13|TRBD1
TGTGCCAGCAGACACCGGACAGGGACCGAGCAGTACTTC
CASRHRTGTEQYF
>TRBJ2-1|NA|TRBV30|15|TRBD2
TGTGCCTGGACGCTTGGTACTAGCGGGATGGATGAGCAGTTCTTC
CAWTLGTSGMDEQFF
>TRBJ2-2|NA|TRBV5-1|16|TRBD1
TGCGCCAGCAGCCGCGGGACAGGGGTAGACACCGGGGAGCTGTTTTTT
CASSRGTGVDTGELFF
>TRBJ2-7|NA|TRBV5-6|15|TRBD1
TGTGCCAGCAGCTCTTTTCCGACAGGGTCCTACGAGCAGTACTTC
CASSSFPTGSYEQYF
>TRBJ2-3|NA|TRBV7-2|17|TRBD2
TGTGCCAGCAGCTTAGATCCCGGGACTAGCGGGAGAAATACGCAGTATTTT
CASSLDPGTSGRNTQYF
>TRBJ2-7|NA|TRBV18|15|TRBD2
TGTGCCAGCTCACCAGTACTAGCGGGAGTCCACGAGCAGTACTTC
CASSPVLAGVHEQYF
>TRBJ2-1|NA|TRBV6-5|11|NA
TGTGCCAGCAGAGGAGGGGTATCGCAGTTCTTC
CASRGGVSQFF
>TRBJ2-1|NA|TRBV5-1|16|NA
TGCGCCAGCAGCCTATACAGGGCCAGCTCCTACAATGAGCAGTTCTTC
CASSLYRASSYNEQFF
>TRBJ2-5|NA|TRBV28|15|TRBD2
TGTGCCAGCAGTCAAAGGCGGGAGGGCGGGGAGACCCAGTACTTC
CASSQRREGGETQYF
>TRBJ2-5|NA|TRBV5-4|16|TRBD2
TGTGCCAGCAGCTTCAGGACTAGCGGGAGTAAAGAGACCCAGTACTTC
CASSFRTSGSKETQYF
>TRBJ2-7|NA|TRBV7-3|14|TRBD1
TGTGCCAGCAGGCAAACAGGGGGCGCGGCCGAGCAGTACTTC
CASRQTGGAAEQYF
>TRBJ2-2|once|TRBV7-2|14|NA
TGTGCCAGCAGCTTAGGGACAAACACCGGGGAGCTGTTTTTT
CASSLGTNTGELFF
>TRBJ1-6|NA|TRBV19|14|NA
TGTGCCAGTAGTATGGAATGGGGAAATTCACCCCTCCACTTT
CASSMEWGNSPLHF
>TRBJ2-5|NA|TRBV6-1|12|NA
TGTGCCAGCAGTGCAAACAAAGAGACCCAGTACTTC
CASSANKETQYF
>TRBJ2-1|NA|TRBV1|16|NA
TGCACCAGCAGCCACAGCCTAGCGGGGGGGAGGAATGAGCAGTTCTTC
CTSSHSLAGGRNEQFF
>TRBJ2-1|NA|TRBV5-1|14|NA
TGCGCCAGCAGCTTACAGCGGGCCTACAATGAGCAGTTCTTC
CASSLQRAYNEQFF
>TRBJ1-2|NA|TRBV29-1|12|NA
TGCAGCGAAAACAGGGTCCCTGAGGGCTACACCTTC
CSENRVPEGYTF
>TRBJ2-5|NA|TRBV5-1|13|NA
TGCGCCAGCAGGCAACTAGGTGGAGAGACCCAGTACTTC
CASRQLGGETQYF
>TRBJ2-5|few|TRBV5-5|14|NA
TGTGCCAGCAGCCAAGGGGGGAGGGGAGAGACCCAGTACTTC
CASSQGGRGETQYF
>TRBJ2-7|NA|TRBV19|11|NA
TGTGCCAGTAGTTTGGGCTACGAGCAGTACTTC
CASSLGYEQYF
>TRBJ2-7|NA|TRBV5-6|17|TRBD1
TGTGCCAGCAGCTTGGTTTCCGGGACAGGGGTCTCCTACGAGCAGTACTTC
CASSLVSGTGVSYEQYF